This entry lists 3 T cell receptor beta chains sequenced from one sample in a study of cytomegalovirus exposure and HLA in healthy donors. This table comes from immunoSEQ multiplex PCR, and its TCRdb copy is limited to in-frame clones, with some not included. The sample has about 260,000 clones; 90% are singletons. Specimen: PBMCs. The receptor set was obtained from a woman aged 25 to 39 in good health and CMV-seronegative.

The chain links TRBV30 to TRBJ2-7, with 7 bases that match TRBD1. Losses at the gene ends were 5 bases for V and 2 bases for J; bases not matched to a gene: 9. CDR3 length equals 14 residues. Looked up from germline, CDR1 is GTSNPN and CDR2 is SVGIG (reference sequence). The CDR3 DNA sequence: TGTGCCTGGGAACCCGGGACAGAGACCTACGAGCAGTACTTC. Translating gives CAWEPGTETYEQYF.

The genes are TRBV27 and TRBJ2-2; the match to TRBD1 covers 11 bases. V shed 1 base and J 5 bases; nucleotides not matched to a gene: 3. Per the germline V gene, CDR1 is MNHEY and CDR2 is SMNVEV (reference sequence). The length of the CDR3 is 16 residues. CDR3: CASSLYGTGGTGELFF. CDR3 in DNA: TGTGCCAGCAGTTTATACGGGACAGGGGGGACCGGGGAGCTGTTTTTT.

V usage is TRBV6-1 and J usage is TRBJ2-1; the match to TRBD2 covers 9 bases. Germline CDR1 reads MNHNS; CDR2 reads SASEGT. The CDR3 covers 18 residues. J lost 6 bases, V lost 7 bases, and 19 bases had no gene match. CDR3 coding DNA: TGTGCCAGCATTGAGGGACTAGCTATGAGCGGGATAACCAATGAGCAGTTCTTC. Its protein is CASIEGLAMSGITNEQFF.